This T cell receptor beta chain was documented in a study of blood T cells in healthy people across ages. Whole-study findings and limits: TCR beta diversity correlated strongly with naive T cell percentage.

Donors were healthy Caucasian individuals from Russia aged roughly 6 to 95. Isolating PBMCs gave at least 6 million of these cells per sample. V dropped 1 base and J dropped 2 bases, with 19 bases sitting between them. Germline-derived CDR1 and CDR2 are DFQATT and SNEGSKA (reference sequence). CDR3 length equals 17 residues. This clonotype was observed many times. The target antigen is unknown. Next came a second PCR, run for about 6 to 11 cycles, which used a sample-barcoded 5' primer along with a J-beta primer mix. TCRdb analysed the 5' RACE reads with MiXCR anew, one entry per CDR3 protein. The profile shows under 1,000,000 distinct CDR3 sequences, around 36% of them singletons.

J is TRBJ2-3 and V is TRBV20-1; possibly TRBD1 for D (6 bases). Sequenced input: blood. The origin of this receptor is a man aged 18 to 35 in good health. CDR3 nucleotides: TGCAGTGCTAGAGGGCAAACAGGGCTCAGACTCACAGATACGCAGTATTTT. This codes for CSARGQTGLRLTDTQYF.